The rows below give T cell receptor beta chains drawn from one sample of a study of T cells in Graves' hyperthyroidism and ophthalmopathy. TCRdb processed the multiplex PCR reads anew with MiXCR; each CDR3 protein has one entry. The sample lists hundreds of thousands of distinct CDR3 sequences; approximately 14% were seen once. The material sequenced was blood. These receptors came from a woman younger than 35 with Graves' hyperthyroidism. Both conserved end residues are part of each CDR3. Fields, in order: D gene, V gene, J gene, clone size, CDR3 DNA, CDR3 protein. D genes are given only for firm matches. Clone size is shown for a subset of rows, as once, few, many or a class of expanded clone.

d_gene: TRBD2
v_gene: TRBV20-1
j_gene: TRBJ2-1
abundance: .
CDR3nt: TGCAGTGCTAGAGACGGGACTAGCGGCCTCTACAATGAGCAGTTCTTC
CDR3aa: CSARDGTSGLYNEQFF

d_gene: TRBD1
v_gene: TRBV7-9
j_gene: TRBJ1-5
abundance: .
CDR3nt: TGTGCCAGCAGCCCCGGTAGGGGGCGGTTTGGTCAGCCCCAGCATTTT
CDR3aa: CASSPGRGRFGQPQHF

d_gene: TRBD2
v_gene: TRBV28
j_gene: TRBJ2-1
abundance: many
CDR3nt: TGTGCCAGCAGTACTAGCGGGAGATGGAATGAGCAGTTCTTC
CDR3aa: CASSTSGRWNEQFF

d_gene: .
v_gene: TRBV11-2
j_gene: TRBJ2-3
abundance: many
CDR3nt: TGTGCCAGCAGCTTAGGCCCCGAGACCCTTGGGCCAGATACGCAGTATTTT
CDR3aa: CASSLGPETLGPDTQYF

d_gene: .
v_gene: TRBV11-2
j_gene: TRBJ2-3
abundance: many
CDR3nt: TGTGCCAGCAGCTTCGCCCTCACAGATACGCAGTATTTT
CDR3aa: CASSFALTDTQYF

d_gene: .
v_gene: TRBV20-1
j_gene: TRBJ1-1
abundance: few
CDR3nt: TGCAGTGCGACGGTGTCGGACACTGAAGCTTTCTTT
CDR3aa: CSATVSDTEAFF

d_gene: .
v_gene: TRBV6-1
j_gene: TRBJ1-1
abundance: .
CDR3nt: TGTGCCAGCAGTGAAGAATGGGATTTATACACTGAAGCTTTCTTT
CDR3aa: CASSEEWDLYTEAFF

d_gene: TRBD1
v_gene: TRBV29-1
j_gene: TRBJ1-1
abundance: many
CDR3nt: TGCAGCGTTGTTCCGCGACAGGGGGCCGAACCCACTGAAGCTTTCTTT
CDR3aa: CSVVPRQGAEPTEAFF

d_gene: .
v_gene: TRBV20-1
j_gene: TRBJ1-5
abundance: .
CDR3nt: TGCAGTGCTAGGTGGGCTGTGGGTAGCAATCAGCCCCAGCATTTT
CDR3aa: CSARWAVGSNQPQHF

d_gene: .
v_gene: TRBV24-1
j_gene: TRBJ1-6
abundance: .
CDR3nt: TGTGCCACCAGCGCCGGACGGGAGCATTCACCCCTCCACTTT
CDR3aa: CATSAGREHSPLHF

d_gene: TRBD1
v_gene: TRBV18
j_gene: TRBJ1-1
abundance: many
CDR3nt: TGTGCCAGCTCACCTGGCAGGGGGCCCGGGAACACTGAAGCTTTCTTT
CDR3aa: CASSPGRGPGNTEAFF

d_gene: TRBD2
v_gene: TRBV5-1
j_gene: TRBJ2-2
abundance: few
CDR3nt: TGCGCCAGCAGCCAAACTAGCGGGAGGGCCTCCGGGGAGCTGTTTTTT
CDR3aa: CASSQTSGRASGELFF

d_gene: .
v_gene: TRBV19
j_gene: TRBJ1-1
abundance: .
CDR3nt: TGTGCCAGTAGTATCGGCCAGGGCGCTGAAGCTTTCTTT
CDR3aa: CASSIGQGAEAFF

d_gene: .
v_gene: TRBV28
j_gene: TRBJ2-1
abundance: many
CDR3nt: TGTGCCAGCAGCCTTGAAGGCTACCACAATGAGCAGTTCTTC
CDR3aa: CASSLEGYHNEQFF

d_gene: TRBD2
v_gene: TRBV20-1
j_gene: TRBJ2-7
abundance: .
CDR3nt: TGCAGTGCTAGAACTAGCGGCAACTACGAGCAGTACTTC
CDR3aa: CSARTSGNYEQYF

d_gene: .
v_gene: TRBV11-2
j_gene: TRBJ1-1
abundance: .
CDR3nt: TGTGCCAGCAGCTTAGAGGGTGACGGCACTGAAGCTTTCTTT
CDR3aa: CASSLEGDGTEAFF

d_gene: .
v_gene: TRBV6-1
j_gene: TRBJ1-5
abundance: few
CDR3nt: TGTGCCAGCAGTGAAGCAAACCTTAGCAATCAGCCCCAGCATTTT
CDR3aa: CASSEANLSNQPQHF

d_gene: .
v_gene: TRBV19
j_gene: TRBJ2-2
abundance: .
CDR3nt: TGTGCCAGCAAGGGGCCGCCTGTGTCCCTTAACACCGGGGAGCTGTTTTTT
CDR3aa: CASKGPPVSLNTGELFF

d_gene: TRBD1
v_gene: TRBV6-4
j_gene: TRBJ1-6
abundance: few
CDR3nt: TGTGCCAGCAGACCGACAGGGGAGAGGTCACCCCTCCACTTT
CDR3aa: CASRPTGERSPLHF

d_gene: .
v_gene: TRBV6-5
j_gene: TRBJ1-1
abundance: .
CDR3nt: TGTGCCAGCAGTTACTCGACCGGTAGTGGCGCTTTCTTT
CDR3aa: CASSYSTGSGAFF

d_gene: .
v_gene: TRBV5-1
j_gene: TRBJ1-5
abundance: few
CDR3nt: TGCGCCAGCAGCTTGGAAGGGGTTCAGCCCCAGCATTTT
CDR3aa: CASSLEGVQPQHF

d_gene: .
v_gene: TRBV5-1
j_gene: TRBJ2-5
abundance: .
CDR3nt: TGCGCCAGCCACTCCCCCGGGGGGCGAGAGACCCAGTACTTC
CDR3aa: CASHSPGGRETQYF

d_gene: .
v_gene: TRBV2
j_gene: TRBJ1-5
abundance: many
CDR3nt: TGTGCCAGCAGTGAAGCGGTAGGGCCTAGCAATCAGCCCCAGCATTTT
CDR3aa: CASSEAVGPSNQPQHF

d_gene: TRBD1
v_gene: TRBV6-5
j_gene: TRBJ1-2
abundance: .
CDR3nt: TGTGCCAGCAGTTACACCTTGACAGGGGGCGGCTATGGCTACACCTTC
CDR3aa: CASSYTLTGGGYGYTF

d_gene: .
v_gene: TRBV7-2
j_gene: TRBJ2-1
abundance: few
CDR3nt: TGTGCCAGCACCTATTACACGGCGGGGGAGCAGTTCTTC
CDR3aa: CASTYYTAGEQFF

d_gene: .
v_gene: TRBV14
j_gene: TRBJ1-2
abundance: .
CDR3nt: TGTGCCAGCAGCCCCGGGAGCTGGGGAGGCTGCACCTTC
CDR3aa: CASSPGSWGGCTF

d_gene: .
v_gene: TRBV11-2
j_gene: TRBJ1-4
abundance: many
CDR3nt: TGTGCCAGCAGCCGGGGGGCTAATGAAAAACTGTTTTTT
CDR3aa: CASSRGANEKLFF

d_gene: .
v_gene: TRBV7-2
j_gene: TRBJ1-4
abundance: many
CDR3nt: TGTGCCAGCAGCTTAGGGGGGGGGCTCACCGAAAAACTGTTTTTT
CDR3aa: CASSLGGGLTEKLFF

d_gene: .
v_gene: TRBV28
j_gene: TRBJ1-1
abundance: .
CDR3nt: TGTGCCAGCAGTTTGATTGGGCCCGGGGGCACTGAAGCTTTCTTT
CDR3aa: CASSLIGPGGTEAFF

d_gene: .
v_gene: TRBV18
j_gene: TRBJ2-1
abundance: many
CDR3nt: TGTGCCAGCTCACCGTTTCCTACATGGGAGCAGTTCTTC
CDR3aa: CASSPFPTWEQFF

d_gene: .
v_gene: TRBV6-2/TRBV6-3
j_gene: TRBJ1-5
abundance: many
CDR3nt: TGTGCCAGCAGTTCTGCGACAGGCTACAATCAGCCCCAGCATTTT
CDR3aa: CASSSATGYNQPQHF

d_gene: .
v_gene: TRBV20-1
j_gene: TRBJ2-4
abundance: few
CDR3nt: TGCAGTGCTAGAGGTGACAGAAAAAACATTCAGTACTTC
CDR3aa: CSARGDRKNIQYF

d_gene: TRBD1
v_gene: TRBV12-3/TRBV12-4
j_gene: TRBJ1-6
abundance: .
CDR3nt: TGTGCCAGCAGTACAGGGGCTTCACCCCTCCACTTT
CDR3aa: CASSTGASPLHF

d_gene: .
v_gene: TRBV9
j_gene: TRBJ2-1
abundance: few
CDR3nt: TGTGCCAGCAGCGTAGGTCCAGGGACGTATGAGCAGTTCTTC
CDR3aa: CASSVGPGTYEQFF

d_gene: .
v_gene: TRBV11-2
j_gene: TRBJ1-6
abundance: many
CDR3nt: TGTGCCAGCGGCCCTGGGCATTTCAATTCACCCCTCCACTTT
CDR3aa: CASGPGHFNSPLHF

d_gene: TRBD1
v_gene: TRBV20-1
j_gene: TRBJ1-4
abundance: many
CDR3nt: TGCAGTGCTGGGGGACAGGGAGAGTATGGTGAAAAACTGTTTTTT
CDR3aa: CSAGGQGEYGEKLFF

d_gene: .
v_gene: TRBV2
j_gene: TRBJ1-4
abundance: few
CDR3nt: TGTGCCAGCAGTGAAAGGGTGGCTAATGAAAAACTGTTTTTT
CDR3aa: CASSERVANEKLFF

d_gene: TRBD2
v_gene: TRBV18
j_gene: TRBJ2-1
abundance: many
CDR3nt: TGTGCCAGCTCACCACCGGGGAGGGACAATGAGCAGTTCTTC
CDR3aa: CASSPPGRDNEQFF

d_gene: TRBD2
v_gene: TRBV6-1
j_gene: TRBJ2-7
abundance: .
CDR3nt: TGTGCCAGCACCACTGGGACTAGCGGAACCTACGAGCAGTACTTC
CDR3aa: CASTTGTSGTYEQYF

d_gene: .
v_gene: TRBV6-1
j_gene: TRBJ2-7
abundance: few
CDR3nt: TGTGCCAGCAGTGTCACGTTAGAAAGCTACGAGCAGTACTTC
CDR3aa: CASSVTLESYEQYF

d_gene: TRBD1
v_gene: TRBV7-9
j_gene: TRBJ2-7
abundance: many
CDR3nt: TGTGCCAGCAGCTTAGTACAGCAGGGGGTCTACGAGCAGTACTTC
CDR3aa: CASSLVQQGVYEQYF

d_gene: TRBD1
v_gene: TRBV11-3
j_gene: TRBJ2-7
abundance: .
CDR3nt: TGTGCCAGCAGCTTGGGGGACAGTCTTGGTGAGCAGTACTTC
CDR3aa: CASSLGDSLGEQYF

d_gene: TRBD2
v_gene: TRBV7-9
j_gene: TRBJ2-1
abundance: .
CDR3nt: TGTGCCAGCAGCCTAAGGCGTTCGGGACTACACAATGAGCAGTTCTTC
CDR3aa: CASSLRRSGLHNEQFF

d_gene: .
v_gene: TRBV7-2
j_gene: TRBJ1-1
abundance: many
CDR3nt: TGTGCCAGCAGCTTAGAGTCGATCCGAAACACTGAAGCTTTCTTT
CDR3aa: CASSLESIRNTEAFF

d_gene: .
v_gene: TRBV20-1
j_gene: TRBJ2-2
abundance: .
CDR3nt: TGCAGTGCTAGATACCCAGCGCTGTTTTTT
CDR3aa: CSARYPALFF

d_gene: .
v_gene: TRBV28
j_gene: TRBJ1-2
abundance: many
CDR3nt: TGTGCCAGCAGTGTCCCAGGGGTTAGTGGCTACACCTTC
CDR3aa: CASSVPGVSGYTF

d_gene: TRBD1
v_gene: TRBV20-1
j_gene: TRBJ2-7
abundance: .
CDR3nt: TGCAGTGCTAATTCAGGGGGCGCCTACGAGCAGTACTTC
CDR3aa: CSANSGGAYEQYF

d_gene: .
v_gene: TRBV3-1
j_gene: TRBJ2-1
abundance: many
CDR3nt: TGTGCCAGCAGCCCCCGGGGGGCAGGACCCTACAATGAGCAGTTCTTC
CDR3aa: CASSPRGAGPYNEQFF

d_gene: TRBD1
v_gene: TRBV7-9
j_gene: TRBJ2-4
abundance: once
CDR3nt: TGTGCCAGCAGCTCTCTGGGACAGGGGGAAAACATTCAGTACTTC
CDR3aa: CASSSLGQGENIQYF

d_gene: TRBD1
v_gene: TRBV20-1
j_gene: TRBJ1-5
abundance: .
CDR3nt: TGCAGTGCTATGGGACAGAGCAATCAGCCCCAGCATTTT
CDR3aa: CSAMGQSNQPQHF

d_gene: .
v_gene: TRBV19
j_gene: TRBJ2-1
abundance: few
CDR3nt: TGTGCCACACAAGCGGGCAGGGTTCGGAATGAGCAGTTCTTC
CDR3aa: CATQAGRVRNEQFF

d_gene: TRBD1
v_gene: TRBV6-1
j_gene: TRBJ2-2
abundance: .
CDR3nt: TGTGCCAGCACTGGACAGGGTGGAGGGGAGCTGTTTTTT
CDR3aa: CASTGQGGGELFF

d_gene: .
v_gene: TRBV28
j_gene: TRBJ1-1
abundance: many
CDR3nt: TGTGCCAGCAGCCGAGGGGGGAAGAACACTGAAGCTTTCTTT
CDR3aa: CASSRGGKNTEAFF

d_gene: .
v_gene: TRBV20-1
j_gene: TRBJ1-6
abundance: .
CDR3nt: TGCAGTGCCCCGCTCACGGGGGTGGGTAATTCACCCCTCCACTTT
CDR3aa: CSAPLTGVGNSPLHF

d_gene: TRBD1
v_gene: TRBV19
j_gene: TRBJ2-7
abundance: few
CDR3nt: TGTGCCAGTAGCCAGAAGACAGGGTGGTCCTACGAGCAGTACTTC
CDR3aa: CASSQKTGWSYEQYF

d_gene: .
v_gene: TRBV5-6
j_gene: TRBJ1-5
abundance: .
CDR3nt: TGTGCCAGCAGCTTTGCAGGGATGGATCAGCCCCAGCATTTT
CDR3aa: CASSFAGMDQPQHF

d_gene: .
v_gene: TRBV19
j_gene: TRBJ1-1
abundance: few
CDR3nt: TGTGCCAGTAGTATACAGCCGGGGAGGCCTGAAGCTTTCTTT
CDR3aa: CASSIQPGRPEAFF

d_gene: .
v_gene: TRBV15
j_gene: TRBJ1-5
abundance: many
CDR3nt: TGTGCCACCAGCAGAGATCCTACAGAGCAGCCCCAGCATTTT
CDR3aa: CATSRDPTEQPQHF

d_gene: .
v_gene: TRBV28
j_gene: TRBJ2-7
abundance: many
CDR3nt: TGTGCCAGCAGTTTGTCTGCCTCAGGGGACGAGCAGTACTTC
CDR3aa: CASSLSASGDEQYF